The entry that follows covers one TCR beta chain sequence. Its antigen is still unknown. This entry is derived from a study of blood T cells in healthy people across ages. Background on the study: About one barcoded TCR beta cDNA was captured per two T cells. Study-wide results and caveats: Measured against age, TCR beta diversity per million T cells decreased in a roughly linear manner.

The germline gives CDR1 SQVTM, CDR2 ANQGSEA. Trimming stripped 2 bases from V and 11 bases from J, with 6 bases between. The CDR3 is 9 residues long. For the second PCR, which ran for about 6 to 11 cycles, a sample-barcoded 5' primer and a J-beta primer mix were used. Every single cDNA molecule received a tag from a template-switch adaptor with 12 random nucleotides. TCRdb used MiXCR to reprocess the 5' RACE reads, holding one entry per CDR3 protein. Of approximately 1.5 million distinct CDR3 sequences detected, roughly 30% appear once; the ten largest clones hold about 11%. The sample consisted of blood. The chain couples TRBV29-1 to TRBJ1-1; no clear D gene. This sequence was found in a young woman in good health. The CDR3 coding sequence is TGCAGCGTTGAAAAAGGTGCTTTCTTT. It yields the protein CSVEKGAFF.